Listed below are T cell receptor beta chains from one sample, sequenced in a study of identifying expanded T cells in peripheral blood. Profiled with immunoSEQ multiplex PCR; TCRdb holds only in-frame clones, not every one. The sample shows about 110,000 clones, around 89% of them seen only once. The source material was blood. Source of these receptors: a person aged 18-70 years in good health. The CDR3 runs from the conserved cysteine through the conserved F or W. A D gene is named only where the DNA matches it firmly. The size of a clone is reported for some rows only, either as once, few or many, or as a class for expanded clones.

d_gene	v_gene	abundance	j_gene	CDR3aa	CDR3nt
.	TRBV19	.	TRBJ2-1	CASGYNEQFF	TGTGCCAGTGGGTACAATGAGCAGTTCTTC
.	TRBV5-1	.	TRBJ2-5	CASRYSQETQYF	TGCGCCAGCAGATACTCTCAAGAGACCCAGTACTTC
TRBD1	TRBV4-1	.	TRBJ2-2	CASSRRTGGNTGELFF	TGCGCCAGCAGCCGACGGACAGGGGGCAACACCGGGGAGCTGTTTTTT
.	TRBV5-1	.	TRBJ1-1	CASSSGTVGAFF	TGCGCCAGCAGCTCGGGGACCGTCGGAGCTTTCTTT
TRBD2	TRBV11-2	.	TRBJ2-4	CASSWLALAGNIQYF	TGTGCCAGCAGTTGGTTAGCACTAGCGGGAAACATTCAGTACTTC
.	TRBV6-6	.	TRBJ1-4	CASSSDLRLTNEKLFF	TGTGCCAGCAGTTCGGACCTTAGGTTAACTAATGAAAAACTGTTTTTT
.	TRBV4-2	once	TRBJ1-4	CASSQVTGSNEKLFF	TGTGCCAGCAGCCAAGTAACGGGTTCTAATGAAAAACTGTTTTTT
TRBD1	TRBV5-4	once	TRBJ2-7	CASSSGPARGYEQYF	TGTGCCAGCAGCTCCGGGCCGGCCAGGGGGTACGAGCAGTACTTC
.	TRBV7-9	.	TRBJ2-6	CASTRESGANVLTF	TGTGCCAGCACAAGGGAATCGGGGGCCAACGTCCTGACTTTC
.	TRBV30	.	TRBJ1-2	CAWMKLNREAYGYTF	TGTGCCTGGATGAAACTTAACAGGGAGGCCTATGGCTACACCTTC
.	TRBV19	few	TRBJ1-4	CASSMSGLAEKLFF	TGTGCCAGTAGTATGTCAGGACTCGCCGAAAAACTGTTTTTT
.	TRBV7-9	.	TRBJ1-4	CASSLGGGSGEKLFF	TGTGCCAGCAGCTTAGGAGGGGGGTCAGGAGAAAAACTGTTTTTT
TRBD2	TRBV7-3	.	TRBJ2-1	CASSLQRDPHNEQFF	TGTGCCAGCAGCTTACAGCGGGACCCCCACAATGAGCAGTTCTTC
.	TRBV4-3	.	TRBJ2-3	CASSPRGVVPDTQYF	TGCGCCAGCAGCCCCCGTGGGGTAGTGCCGGATACGCAGTATTTT
.	TRBV30	.	TRBJ1-2	CAWSPSTEATRGYTF	TGTGCCTGGAGTCCGAGTACGGAGGCGACCCGCGGCTACACCTTC
.	TRBV19	.	TRBJ2-1	CASSIDHRTGGNEQFF	TGTGCCAGTAGTATAGATCATAGAACCGGGGGCAATGAGCAGTTCTTC
.	TRBV10-2	.	TRBJ1-2	CASSEGRFSFYTF	TGCGCCAGCAGTGAGGGCAGGTTCTCATTCTACACCTTC
.	TRBV2	.	TRBJ2-7	CASEKQLSSYEQYF	TGTGCCAGTGAAAAACAGCTGAGCTCCTACGAGCAGTACTTC
TRBD1	TRBV9	.	TRBJ1-2	CASSSGQGDGYTF	TGTGCCAGCAGCTCGGGACAGGGGGACGGCTACACCTTC
.	TRBV10-3	.	TRBJ1-1	CAISGEEITEAFF	TGTGCCATCAGCGGCGAGGAGATCACTGAAGCTTTCTTT
TRBD2	TRBV6-5	.	TRBJ2-2	CASSKTAGVTGELFF	TGTGCCAGCAGTAAAACAGCGGGGGTCACCGGGGAGCTGTTTTTT
.	TRBV6-1	.	TRBJ2-1	CASIRSSYNEQFF	TGTGCCAGCATCAGGAGCTCCTACAATGAGCAGTTCTTC
TRBD1	TRBV7-9	.	TRBJ1-2	CASSDTGVGGYTF	TGTGCCAGCAGCGACACAGGGGTCGGCGGCTACACCTTC
.	TRBV5-8	.	TRBJ1-1	CASSLYTGVGRLLF	TGTGCCAGCAGCTTGTATACGGGGGTGGGGAGGCTCCTCTTT
.	TRBV4-2	.	TRBJ2-6	CASSQESSGANVLTF	TGTGCCAGCAGCCAAGAAAGCTCTGGGGCCAACGTCCTGACTTTC
.	TRBV11-3	.	TRBJ2-1	CASSLMLDNEQFF	TGTGCCAGCAGCTTAATGCTAGACAATGAGCAGTTCTTC
TRBD2	TRBV6-5	.	TRBJ2-7	CASRGLAGYYEQYF	TGTGCCAGCAGAGGACTAGCGGGTTACTACGAGCAGTACTTC
.	TRBV6-1	few	TRBJ2-7	CASSEAGAHYEQYF	TGTGCCAGCAGTGAAGCGGGGGCGCACTACGAGCAGTACTTC
TRBD2	TRBV7-9	.	TRBJ2-3	CASSPSLAGGLDTQYF	TGTGCCAGCAGCCCGAGTTTAGCGGGGGGGCTAGATACGCAGTATTTT
TRBD1	TRBV19	.	TRBJ1-1	CASSVSQGATNTEAFF	TGTGCCAGTAGTGTTTCGCAGGGGGCGACGAACACTGAAGCTTTCTTT
.	TRBV28	.	TRBJ2-5	CASSLAGQPQETQYF	TGTGCCAGCAGTTTAGCGGGACAGCCCCAAGAGACCCAGTACTTC